A selection of T cell receptor beta chains follows, all from one sample in a study of preoperative IRX-2 immunotherapy in early breast cancer. The method was immunoSEQ multiplex PCR; TCRdb's version includes in-frame clones alone and lacks a portion of them. The profile shows around 30,000 clones, about 83% of them singletons. Sequences were derived from lymph node tissue, sampled before IRX-2 immunotherapy. These receptors all come from a human donor with breast cancer. The CDR3 runs from the conserved cysteine through the conserved F or W. Fields, in order: D gene, clone size, J gene, V gene, CDR3 DNA, CDR3 protein. D genes are given only for firm matches. Expanded clones are given a class, and other clones once, few, many or no size at all.

d_gene: TRBD2
abundance: -
j_gene: TRBJ2-3
v_gene: TRBV6-8
CDR3nt: TGTGCCACCAGGGCCCGGACTAGCGGCTTACATTTT
CDR3aa: CATRARTSGLHF

d_gene: TRBD1
abundance: -
j_gene: TRBJ1-2
v_gene: TRBV7-2
CDR3nt: TGTGCCAGCAGCCGGGGGACAGGTTATGGCTACACCTTC
CDR3aa: CASSRGTGYGYTF

d_gene: -
abundance: once
j_gene: TRBJ2-7
v_gene: TRBV7-5
CDR3nt: TGTGCCAGCAGCCGGGGGGGACAATTAAGCTCCTACGAGCAGTACTTC
CDR3aa: CASSRGGQLSSYEQYF

d_gene: -
abundance: -
j_gene: TRBJ1-3
v_gene: TRBV30
CDR3nt: TGTGCCTGGAGTGAAGGTCAGGGAAACACCATATATTTT
CDR3aa: CAWSEGQGNTIYF

d_gene: -
abundance: -
j_gene: TRBJ2-2
v_gene: TRBV6-8
CDR3nt: TGTGCCAGCAGTATCGGGACCGGAGCGAACACCGGGGAGCTGTTTTTT
CDR3aa: CASSIGTGANTGELFF

d_gene: -
abundance: -
j_gene: TRBJ1-4
v_gene: TRBV22-1
CDR3nt: TGTGCCAGCAGTAAAGCCTGGGGAGCAACTAATGAAAAACTGTTTTTT
CDR3aa: CASSKAWGATNEKLFF

d_gene: TRBD1
abundance: -
j_gene: TRBJ2-5
v_gene: TRBV9
CDR3nt: TGTGCCAGCAGCGTAGATCCCTCGACAGGGTGGGGGGAGACCCAGTACTTC
CDR3aa: CASSVDPSTGWGETQYF

d_gene: -
abundance: -
j_gene: TRBJ2-2
v_gene: TRBV6-8
CDR3nt: TGTGCCAGCAGCCGACAGGTCACGAACACCGGGGAGCTGTTTTTT
CDR3aa: CASSRQVTNTGELFF

d_gene: TRBD1
abundance: few
j_gene: TRBJ2-3
v_gene: TRBV15
CDR3nt: TGTGCCACCAGCAGAGCGCTGGGACAGGACACAGATACGCAGTATTTT
CDR3aa: CATSRALGQDTDTQYF

d_gene: -
abundance: -
j_gene: TRBJ2-5
v_gene: TRBV5-1
CDR3nt: TGCGCCAGCAGTCGTGCCCCGGGACTCCAAGAGACCCAGTACTTC
CDR3aa: CASSRAPGLQETQYF

d_gene: TRBD1
abundance: few
j_gene: TRBJ1-4
v_gene: TRBV19
CDR3nt: TGTGCCAGTGGGGAAAGGGACAGTAATGAAAAACTGTTTTTT
CDR3aa: CASGERDSNEKLFF

d_gene: -
abundance: -
j_gene: TRBJ1-2
v_gene: TRBV28
CDR3nt: TGTGCCAGCAGTCCCGACAGGTCCTATGGCTACACCTTC
CDR3aa: CASSPDRSYGYTF

d_gene: TRBD2
abundance: -
j_gene: TRBJ2-7
v_gene: TRBV7-7
CDR3nt: TGTGCCAGCCATATAAGGGTGGGAGGGCGCACCCTTTCCTACGAGCAGTACTTC
CDR3aa: CASHIRVGGRTLSYEQYF

d_gene: TRBD2
abundance: once
j_gene: TRBJ2-1
v_gene: TRBV14
CDR3nt: TGTGCCAGCAGCCAAGAGGTAGCGGGGGGGTGGAGCTCCTACAATGAGCAGTTCTTC
CDR3aa: CASSQEVAGGWSSYNEQFF

d_gene: -
abundance: -
j_gene: TRBJ2-6
v_gene: TRBV30
CDR3nt: TGTGCCTGGATGGACAACTCTGGGGCCAACGTCCTGACTTTC
CDR3aa: CAWMDNSGANVLTF

d_gene: -
abundance: once
j_gene: TRBJ2-7
v_gene: TRBV18
CDR3nt: TGTGCCAGCTCCGCAGAGAGGACAGCCCTATCCATCTACGAGCAGTACTTC
CDR3aa: CASSAERTALSIYEQYF

d_gene: TRBD1
abundance: -
j_gene: TRBJ2-3
v_gene: TRBV11-3
CDR3nt: TGTGCCAGCAGCTTGGGAGGGACAGGGGGCGCGGGATATACGCAGTATTTT
CDR3aa: CASSLGGTGGAGYTQYF

d_gene: -
abundance: few
j_gene: TRBJ1-4
v_gene: TRBV11-3
CDR3nt: TGTGCCAGCAGCATTCGGATGGGTAATGAAAAACTGTTTTTT
CDR3aa: CASSIRMGNEKLFF

d_gene: -
abundance: -
j_gene: TRBJ2-7
v_gene: TRBV28
CDR3nt: TGTGCCAGCAGTCCCCGGGGAGGGGGCTCCTACGAGCAGTACTTC
CDR3aa: CASSPRGGGSYEQYF

d_gene: -
abundance: -
j_gene: TRBJ1-3
v_gene: TRBV30
CDR3nt: TGTGCTCTTAGGACCGGCAGCTCTGGAAACACCATATATTTT
CDR3aa: CALRTGSSGNTIYF

d_gene: -
abundance: -
j_gene: TRBJ1-1
v_gene: TRBV18
CDR3nt: TGTGCCAGCTCACCGTTCCAGGATTACACTGAAGCTTTCTTT
CDR3aa: CASSPFQDYTEAFF

d_gene: TRBD1
abundance: -
j_gene: TRBJ1-4
v_gene: TRBV6-8
CDR3nt: TGTGCCAGCAGCTGGACAGGCTATGAAAAACTGTTTTTT
CDR3aa: CASSWTGYEKLFF

d_gene: -
abundance: -
j_gene: TRBJ1-1
v_gene: TRBV6-8
CDR3nt: TGTGCCAGCAGTTATGGAACGACCCTTATGAACACTGAAGCTTTCTTT
CDR3aa: CASSYGTTLMNTEAFF

d_gene: -
abundance: medium-sized
j_gene: TRBJ2-7
v_gene: TRBV6-8
CDR3nt: TGTGCCAGCAGTGACGACCTCTCCTACGAGCAGTACTTC
CDR3aa: CASSDDLSYEQYF

d_gene: TRBD2
abundance: -
j_gene: TRBJ2-2
v_gene: TRBV5-1
CDR3nt: TGCGCCAGCAGCTTGTCCCCAGCGGGGGCCACCGGGGAGCTGTTTTTT
CDR3aa: CASSLSPAGATGELFF

d_gene: -
abundance: -
j_gene: TRBJ1-5
v_gene: TRBV28
CDR3nt: TGTGCCAGCAGTGGGTGGGGGAATCAGCCCCAGCATTTT
CDR3aa: CASSGWGNQPQHF

d_gene: -
abundance: -
j_gene: TRBJ2-1
v_gene: TRBV11-3
CDR3nt: TGTGCCAGCAGCTTTGTCCCACAGGGAGGGGAGCAGTTCTTC
CDR3aa: CASSFVPQGGEQFF

d_gene: TRBD2
abundance: -
j_gene: TRBJ2-1
v_gene: TRBV7-7
CDR3nt: TGTGCCAGCAGCTTTACGTCGGGGGGGTTAGATGAGCAGTTCTTC
CDR3aa: CASSFTSGGLDEQFF

d_gene: -
abundance: -
j_gene: TRBJ2-7
v_gene: TRBV18
CDR3nt: TGTGCCAGCTCCTCTGTGGGGGGCTACGAGCAGTACTTC
CDR3aa: CASSSVGGYEQYF

d_gene: -
abundance: -
j_gene: TRBJ2-3
v_gene: TRBV7-5
CDR3nt: TGTGCCAGCAGCCCCTTGGGGCAATATGCTACGCAGTATTTT
CDR3aa: CASSPLGQYATQYF

d_gene: -
abundance: -
j_gene: TRBJ1-5
v_gene: TRBV18
CDR3nt: TGTGCCAGCGGGGAGAGCAATCAGCCCCAGCATTTT
CDR3aa: CASGESNQPQHF

d_gene: TRBD1
abundance: once
j_gene: TRBJ1-5
v_gene: TRBV15
CDR3nt: TGTGCCACCAGCAGAGGGGGACAGGGAAATCAGCCCCAGCATTTT
CDR3aa: CATSRGGQGNQPQHF

d_gene: -
abundance: -
j_gene: TRBJ1-3
v_gene: TRBV6-8
CDR3nt: TGTGCCAGCAGTTACTCCCAGACCCCCTTTACCTCTGGAAACACCATATATTTT
CDR3aa: CASSYSQTPFTSGNTIYF

d_gene: -
abundance: -
j_gene: TRBJ2-1
v_gene: TRBV23-1
CDR3nt: TGCGCCAGCAGCCAAGGGGTGGGAGGAACCTACAATGAGCAGTTCTTC
CDR3aa: CASSQGVGGTYNEQFF

d_gene: -
abundance: -
j_gene: TRBJ1-5
v_gene: TRBV6-1
CDR3nt: TGTGCCAGCAGTGAAGTCGGTACGAATCAGCCCCAGCATTTT
CDR3aa: CASSEVGTNQPQHF

d_gene: -
abundance: -
j_gene: TRBJ2-1
v_gene: TRBV7-5
CDR3nt: TGTGCCAGCAGCTTAGTGGGACAGGGGGTAAGAAATGAGCAGTTCTTC
CDR3aa: CASSLVGQGVRNEQFF

d_gene: -
abundance: -
j_gene: TRBJ1-4
v_gene: TRBV28
CDR3nt: TGTGCCAGCGGGGGCAGGGCATGGGAAAAACTGTTTTTT
CDR3aa: CASGGRAWEKLFF

d_gene: -
abundance: few
j_gene: TRBJ2-7
v_gene: TRBV7-1
CDR3nt: TGTGCCAGCAGCCCCCTTGCTGGGGGCACCTACGAGCAGTACTTC
CDR3aa: CASSPLAGGTYEQYF

d_gene: -
abundance: -
j_gene: TRBJ1-1
v_gene: TRBV11-3
CDR3nt: TGTGCCAGCAGCTCCAAGTCGACAGCTATGAACACTGAAGCTTTCTTT
CDR3aa: CASSSKSTAMNTEAFF

d_gene: -
abundance: once
j_gene: TRBJ2-3
v_gene: TRBV11-3
CDR3nt: TGTGCCAGCAGCTTATCGGGGGTTCGCACAGATACGCAGTATTTT
CDR3aa: CASSLSGVRTDTQYF

d_gene: TRBD1
abundance: few
j_gene: TRBJ1-2
v_gene: TRBV6-8
CDR3nt: TGTGCCAGCAAGTATGAAGGGACAGCAAATGGCTACACCTTC
CDR3aa: CASKYEGTANGYTF

d_gene: -
abundance: -
j_gene: TRBJ2-7
v_gene: TRBV6-8
CDR3nt: TGTGCCAGCAGTTCGGGGGACCACATGGGGGAGCAGTACTTC
CDR3aa: CASSSGDHMGEQYF

d_gene: TRBD1
abundance: -
j_gene: TRBJ2-7
v_gene: TRBV11-3
CDR3nt: TGTGCCAGCAGCTTGGGACAGGGAAGACCCTACGAGCAGTACTTC
CDR3aa: CASSLGQGRPYEQYF

d_gene: -
abundance: -
j_gene: TRBJ1-2
v_gene: TRBV11-3
CDR3nt: TGTGCCAGCGCTAACGGGGGGACCTTTAACTATGGCTACACCTTC
CDR3aa: CASANGGTFNYGYTF

d_gene: TRBD1
abundance: -
j_gene: TRBJ1-3
v_gene: TRBV19
CDR3nt: TGTGCCAGTAGCTCTCAGGGGGCGGCTGGAAACACCATATATTTT
CDR3aa: CASSSQGAAGNTIYF

d_gene: -
abundance: -
j_gene: TRBJ1-3
v_gene: TRBV19
CDR3nt: TGTGCCAGTAGTAAGGAGAGTAGAAACACCATATATTTT
CDR3aa: CASSKESRNTIYF

d_gene: TRBD2
abundance: -
j_gene: TRBJ2-5
v_gene: TRBV5-1
CDR3nt: TGCGCCAGCAGGTCCCGGGGGGACCAAGAGACCCAGTACTTC
CDR3aa: CASRSRGDQETQYF

d_gene: -
abundance: -
j_gene: TRBJ1-4
v_gene: TRBV6-8
CDR3nt: TGTGCCAGCAGTTACTCAGGGGGGACCTCCGCTCCCAATGAAAAACTGTTTTTT
CDR3aa: CASSYSGGTSAPNEKLFF

d_gene: TRBD1
abundance: -
j_gene: TRBJ2-7
v_gene: TRBV6-8
CDR3nt: TGTGCCAGCAGTTACCCTTTGTGGGACAGGGAGTCCGACGAGCAGTACTTC
CDR3aa: CASSYPLWDRESDEQYF

d_gene: TRBD1
abundance: -
j_gene: TRBJ2-2
v_gene: TRBV19
CDR3nt: TGTGCCATCGGACAGGGGGCCACCGGGGAGCTGTTTTTT
CDR3aa: CAIGQGATGELFF